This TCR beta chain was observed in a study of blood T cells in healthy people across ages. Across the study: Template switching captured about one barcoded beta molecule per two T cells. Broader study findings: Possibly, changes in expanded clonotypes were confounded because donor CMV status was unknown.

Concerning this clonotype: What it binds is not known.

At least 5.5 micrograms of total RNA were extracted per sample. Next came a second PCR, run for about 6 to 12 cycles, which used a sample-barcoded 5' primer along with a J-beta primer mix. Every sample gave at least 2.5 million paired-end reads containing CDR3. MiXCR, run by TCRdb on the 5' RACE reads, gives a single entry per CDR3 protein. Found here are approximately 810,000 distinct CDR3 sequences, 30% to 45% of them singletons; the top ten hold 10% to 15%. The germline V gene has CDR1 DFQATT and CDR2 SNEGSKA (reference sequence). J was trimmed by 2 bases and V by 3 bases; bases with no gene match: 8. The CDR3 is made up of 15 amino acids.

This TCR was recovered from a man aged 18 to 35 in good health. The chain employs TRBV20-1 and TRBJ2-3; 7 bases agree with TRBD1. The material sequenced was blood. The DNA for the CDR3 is TGCAGTGCTAGCCCCTCGACAGGGTACACAGATACGCAGTATTTT. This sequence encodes CSASPSTGYTDTQYF.